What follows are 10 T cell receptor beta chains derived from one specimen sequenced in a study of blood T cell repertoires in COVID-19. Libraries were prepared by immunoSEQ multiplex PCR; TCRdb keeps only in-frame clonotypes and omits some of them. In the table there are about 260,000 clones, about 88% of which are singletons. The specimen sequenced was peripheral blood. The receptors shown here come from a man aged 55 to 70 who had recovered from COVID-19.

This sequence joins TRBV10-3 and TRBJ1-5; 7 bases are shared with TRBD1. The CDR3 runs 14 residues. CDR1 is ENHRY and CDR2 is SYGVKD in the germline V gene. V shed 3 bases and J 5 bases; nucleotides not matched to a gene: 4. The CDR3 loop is CAISERDSHQPQHF. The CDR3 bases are TGTGCCATCAGTGAACGGGACAGCCATCAGCCCCAGCATTTT.

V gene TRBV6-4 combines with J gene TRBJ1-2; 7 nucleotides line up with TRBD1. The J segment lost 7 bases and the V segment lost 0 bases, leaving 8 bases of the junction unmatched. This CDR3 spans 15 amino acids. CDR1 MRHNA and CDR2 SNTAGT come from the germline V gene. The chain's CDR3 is CASSDSPGTEIGYTF. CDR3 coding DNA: TGTGCCAGCAGTGACTCCCCGGGGACAGAGATTGGCTACACCTTC.

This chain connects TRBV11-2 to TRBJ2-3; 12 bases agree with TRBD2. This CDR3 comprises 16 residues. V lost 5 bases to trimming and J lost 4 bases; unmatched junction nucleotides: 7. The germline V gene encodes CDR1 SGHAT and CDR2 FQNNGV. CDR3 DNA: TGTGCCAGCAGCCCGACTAGCGGGGGAGGCGCAGATACGCAGTATTTT. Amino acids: CASSPTSGGGADTQYF.

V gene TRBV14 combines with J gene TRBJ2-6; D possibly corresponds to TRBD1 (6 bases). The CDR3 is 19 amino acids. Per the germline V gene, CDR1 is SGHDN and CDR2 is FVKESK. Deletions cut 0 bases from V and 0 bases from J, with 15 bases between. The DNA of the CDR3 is TGTGCCAGCAGCCAAGACCTGGGACATCGGAGCTCTGGGGCCAACGTCCTGACTTTC. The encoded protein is CASSQDLGHRSSGANVLTF.

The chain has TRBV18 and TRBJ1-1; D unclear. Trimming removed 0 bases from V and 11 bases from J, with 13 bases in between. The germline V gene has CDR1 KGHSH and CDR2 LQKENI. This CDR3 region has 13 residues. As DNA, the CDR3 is TGTGCCAGCTCACCACCGGCGAGGGTAGGGGCTTTCTTT. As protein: CASSPPARVGAFF.

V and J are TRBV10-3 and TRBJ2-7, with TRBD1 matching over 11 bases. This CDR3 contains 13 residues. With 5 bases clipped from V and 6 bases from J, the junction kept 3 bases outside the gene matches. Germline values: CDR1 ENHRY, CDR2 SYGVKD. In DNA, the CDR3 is TGTGCCATCAGTCCCGGGACAGGGGGCGAGCAGTACTTC. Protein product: CAISPGTGGEQYF.

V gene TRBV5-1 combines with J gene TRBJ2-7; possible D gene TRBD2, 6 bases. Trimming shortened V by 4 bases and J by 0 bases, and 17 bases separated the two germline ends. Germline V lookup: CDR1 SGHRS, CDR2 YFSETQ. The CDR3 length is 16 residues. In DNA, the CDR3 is TGCGCCAGCAGCCCCCCCGGAGGGGTCAACTCCTACGAGCAGTACTTC. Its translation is CASSPPGGVNSYEQYF.

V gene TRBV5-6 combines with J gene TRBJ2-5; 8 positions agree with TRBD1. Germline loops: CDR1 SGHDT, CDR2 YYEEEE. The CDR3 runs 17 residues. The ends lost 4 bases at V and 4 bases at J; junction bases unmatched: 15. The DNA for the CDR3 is TGTGCCAGCAGCCTTTTATCCGGACAGGGAATCGGAGAGACCCAGTACTTC. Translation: CASSLLSGQGIGETQYF.

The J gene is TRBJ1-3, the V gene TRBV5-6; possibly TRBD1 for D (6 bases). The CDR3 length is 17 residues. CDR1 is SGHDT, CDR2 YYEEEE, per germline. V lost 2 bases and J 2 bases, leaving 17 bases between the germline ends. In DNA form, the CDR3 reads TGTGCCAGCAGCTTAGTTAAGGGAGGGGGTGCTGGAAACACCATATATTTT. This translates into CASSLVKGGGAGNTIYF.

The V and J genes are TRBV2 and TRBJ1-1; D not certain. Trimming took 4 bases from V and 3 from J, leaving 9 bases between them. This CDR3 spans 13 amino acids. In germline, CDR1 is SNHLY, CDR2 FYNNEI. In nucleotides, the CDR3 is TGTGCCAGCAGTGGAATGGCGGACACTGAAGCTTTCTTT. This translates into CASSGMADTEAFF.